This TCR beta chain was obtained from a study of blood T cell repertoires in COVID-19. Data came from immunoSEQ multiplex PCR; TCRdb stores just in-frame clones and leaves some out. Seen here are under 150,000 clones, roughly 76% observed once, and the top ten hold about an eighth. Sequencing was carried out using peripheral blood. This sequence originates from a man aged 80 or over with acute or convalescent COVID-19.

In DNA, the CDR3 is TGTGCCAGCAGCTTAGCACGGACAGTTAACACCGGGGAGCTGTTTTTT. Its translation is CASSLARTVNTGELFF. This chain connects TRBV7-2 to TRBJ2-2; possible D gene TRBD1, 6 bases. V was shortened by 0 bases and J by 2 bases, with 10 bases between the two germline ends. The CDR3 has 16 amino acids. Germline-derived CDR1 and CDR2 are SGHTA and FQGNSA.